This TCR beta chain emerged from a study of blood T cell repertoires in COVID-19 (dated by TCRdb to about 2020). Regarding the research as a whole: Collaborator samples came from the United States, Italy and Spain and covered acute and convalescent phases of COVID-19. The material from the prospective study consisted of cDNA or gDNA derived from T cells, B-cell-depleted T cells, or PBMCs. Deeply sampled blood TCRbeta repertoires from subjects exposed to, actively infected with, or recovered from COVID-19 were included in the dataset. The repertoires were released in a freely available public database meant as a resource for research on the immune response to SARS-CoV-2. Samples were obtained from the ongoing ImmuneRACE study (first 160 participants) and from 1,254 subjects provided by 6 global collaborators. Nearly every sample came with metadata listing a de-identified subject ID, COVID-19 status, age in years and sex. Where available, HLA class I and class II types were obtained from metadata supplied by the sample provider rather than from assay-based typing.

The germline V and J ends show losses of 5 bases and 5 bases respectively, and no gene match explains 10 bases of the junction. The CDR3 measures 15 amino acids from cysteine to phenylalanine. Only CDR3 DNA remains: 45 bases, in frame from the first base. CDR1 and CDR2 are drawn from the germline V gene: SGHDT, YYEEEE. Broader findings and caveats from the paper: The quantity of clinical and demographic metadata differed by source and by participant and was supplied without curation.

The immunoSEQ Assay, a bias-controlled multiplex PCR, was used to amplify TCRbeta CDR3 regions from genomic DNA. The source study handled its data this way. The number of nucleated cells in each sample was estimated by amplification of reference gene primers within the assay. Sequence reads were collapsed and filtered to measure the absolute abundance of every unique TCRbeta CDR3 rearrangement. For each sample, productive Simpson clonality was calculated as the square root of Simpson's diversity index across productive rearrangements. TCRdb mirrors the immuneACCESS table, restricted to in-frame sequences. Some clones are absent from its copies; in checked studies, under half trace to an unresolved V gene, and the reason for the others is unknown. V, J and clone size derive from that table, while D and trimming were established from the DNA sequence. This sample has about 310,000 clones in its table, and approximately 89% of those were observed once. The ten largest clones capture about 8.4% of the sample.

This clone was found a few times. Its antigen is still unknown. It has no much larger one-base neighbor in the sample; base qualities were not kept. Participants in the prospective study were enrolled through a virtual design, were aged roughly 18 to 100 years, and lived in about two dozen United States geographic areas. In the prospective study, cohorts were assigned on the basis of participant-reported clinical history obtained from a screening survey and a study questionnaire. For ImmuneRACE Cohort 3, a participant was defined as recovered based on two consecutive negative NP/OP PCR tests, clearance by a healthcare professional, or resolution of symptoms. Mobile phlebotomists in the prospective study collected whole blood, serum and a nasopharyngeal or oropharyngeal swab from every participant. Additional blood draws and questionnaires over an approximately two-month period could optionally be provided by prospective study participants. Prospective study blood samples were shipped either frozen or at room temperature before DNA extraction.

Here the chain combines TRBV5-6 and TRBJ1-1, with 9 junctional bases fitting TRBD1. The TCR was taken from a woman aged 30 to 39 who had recovered from COVID-19. The sample was PBMCs or T cells enriched from blood (not recorded which). The nucleotide sequence reads as follows: TGTGCCAGCAGGTTGCCTGGACAGGGGAGAACTGAAGCTTTCTTT. It translates as CASRLPGQGRTEAFF.